One and the same sample provided the 19 T cell receptor beta chains below, sequenced in a study of blood T cell repertoires in COVID-19. Measured with immunoSEQ multiplex PCR; TCRdb has only the in-frame clones, and not every one. The data hold 70,000 to 85,000 clones, with about 86% observed a single time. Specimen: peripheral blood. These TCRs come from a man at least 80 years old with active or convalescent COVID-19.

The chain has TRBV11-1 and TRBJ2-5; TRBD2 might be the D (5 bases). Germline loops: CDR1 SGHAT, CDR2 FQDESV (reference sequence). CDR3 length: 14 residues. The V gene lost 5 bases and the J gene lost 2 bases, with 12 bases spanning the gap. CDR3 DNA: TGTGCCAGCAGCAAGGCGAGCGGACAAGAGACCCAGTACTTC. Translation gives CASSKASGQETQYF.

The chain is built from TRBV3-1 (or the pseudogene TRBV3-2) and TRBJ2-1, with D possibly being TRBD2 (6 bases). Deletions cut 4 bases from V and 0 bases from J, with 13 bases between. Germline-derived CDR1 and CDR2 are LGHDT and YNNKEL (reference sequence). CDR3 length: 16 residues. CDR3 nucleotides: TGTGCCAGCAGCCTCTTGCTAGCGAGCTCCTACAATGAGCAGTTCTTC. Its translation is CASSLLLASSYNEQFF.

The V call is TRBV3-1 (or the pseudogene TRBV3-2), the J call TRBJ1-5; D perhaps matches TRBD1 (6 bases). CDR1 is LGHDT and CDR2 is YNNKEL in the germline V gene (reference sequence). The CDR3 is made up of 13 amino acids. Trimming stripped 9 bases from V and 5 bases from J, with 14 bases between. CDR3 nucleotide sequence: TGTGCCAGTGGCCAACAGGGTTATCAGCCCCAGCATTTT. Amino acid sequence: CASGQQGYQPQHF.

This clone appeared a few times. The rearrangement joins TRBV4-2 to TRBJ1-2; maybe TRBD1 (6 bases). CDR1 and CDR2 from the germline V gene are LGHNA and YNFKEQ. The V end lost 4 bases, the J end lost 0 bases, and 27 bases lay between the germline ends. This CDR3 contains 20 residues. The CDR3 region is CASSLYRDLLDRNTNYGYTF. In nucleotides, the CDR3 is TGTGCCAGCAGCCTATACAGGGACCTGCTCGACAGAAACACTAACTATGGCTACACCTTC.

The chain uses TRBV7-9 and TRBJ2-1, with a weak D call TRBD1 (6 bases). Germline V lookup: CDR1 SEHNR, CDR2 FQNEAQ (reference sequence). Trimming took 2 bases from V and 5 from J, leaving 10 bases between them. The CDR3 is 14 residues long. CDR3 nucleotides: TGTGCCAGCAGCTTACGGCAGGGGAACAATGAGCAGTTCTTC. It yields the protein CASSLRQGNNEQFF.

The chain couples TRBV24-1 to TRBJ2-7; TRBD1 agrees at 7 bases. Germline CDR1 is KGHDR and CDR2 is SFDVKD. The trim removed 1 base at V and 0 bases at J, leaving 5 bases unmatched. The CDR3 consists of 16 residues. CDR3 region: CATSDLGTESSYEQYF. CDR3 coding DNA: TGTGCCACCAGTGATTTAGGGACAGAGAGCTCCTACGAGCAGTACTTC.

The V gene is TRBV7-9, the J gene TRBJ1-4, with D tentatively TRBD1 (5 bases). CDR1 and CDR2 (germline): SEHNR, FQNEAQ (reference sequence). The CDR3 is made up of 14 amino acids. Deletions cut 6 bases from V and 8 bases from J, with 16 bases between. The DNA of the CDR3 is TGTGCCAGCAGTTCCAGGGCTACGGAAGAAAAACTGTTTTTT. Translated, it gives CASSSRATEEKLFF.

The chain uses TRBV30 and TRBJ2-7, with a weak D call TRBD2 (5 bases). Germline values: CDR1 GTSNPN, CDR2 SVGIG (reference sequence). The CDR3 is 14 amino acids. V lost 2 bases, J lost 3 bases, and 14 bases lay in between. The CDR3: CAWSPTDGGYEQYF. CDR3 sequence (DNA): TGTGCCTGGAGTCCGACGGACGGAGGCTACGAGCAGTACTTC.

The chain links TRBV7-2 to TRBJ2-5; 12 bases align to TRBD2. After removal of 4 bases from V and 5 bases from J, the junction contained 11 bases not matched to a gene. Germline V gene data show CDR1 as SGHTA and CDR2 as FQGNSA. The CDR3 runs 17 residues. The CDR3: CASSSRLAGVVGETQYF. CDR3 bases: TGTGCCAGCAGCTCTCGACTAGCGGGAGTGGTAGGGGAGACCCAGTACTTC.

The rearrangement joins TRBV7-2 to TRBJ1-4; 8 bases fit TRBD1. Trimming removed 3 bases from V and 10 bases from J; junction bases left unmatched: 7. Per the germline V gene, CDR1 is SGHTA and CDR2 is FQGNSA. The CDR3 loop spans 14 amino acids. The CDR3 loop reads CASSFRLQGGKLFF. Here the CDR3 DNA reads TGTGCCAGCAGCTTTAGGCTACAGGGGGGAAAACTGTTTTTT.

J is TRBJ1-6 and V is TRBV28, with 9 bases matching TRBD1. Germline assignment: CDR1 MDHEN and CDR2 SYDVKM. The V segment lost 2 bases and the J segment 10 bases; nucleotides outside the gene matches: 3. This CDR3 spans 14 amino acids. CDR3 sequence reads: CASSLGTGRSPLHF. The CDR3, as DNA: TGTGCCAGCAGTTTAGGGACAGGGAGGTCACCCCTCCACTTT.

The V and J genes are TRBV18 and TRBJ1-4; the D gene is possibly TRBD1 (6 bases). Germline assignment: CDR1 KGHSH and CDR2 LQKENI. V lost 6 bases and J lost 8, with 22 bases in between. This CDR3 comprises 16 residues. Here the CDR3 DNA reads TGTGCCAGCTCGCCTTTCCCACAGGGTAGCGGGGAAAAACTGTTTTTT. Protein: CASSPFPQGSGEKLFF.

The V gene is TRBV12-3 or TRBV12-4, the J gene TRBJ1-4; D might be TRBD1 (5 bases). The CDR3 is made up of 12 amino acids. V was clipped by 10 bases and J by 4 bases, with 10 bases between them. CDR3 DNA sequence: TGTGCCACCTCAGACAGTAATGAAAAACTGTTTTTT. Encoded protein: CATSDSNEKLFF.

The chain carries TRBV3-1 (or the pseudogene TRBV3-2) and TRBJ2-5, with D possibly matching TRBD2 (6 bases). V was clipped by 0 bases and J by 5 bases, with 10 bases between them. The CDR3 extends over 14 amino acids. The germline V gene encodes CDR1 LGHDT and CDR2 YNNKEL (reference sequence). The CDR3: CASSQEMGGETQYF. In nucleotides, the CDR3 is TGTGCCAGCAGCCAAGAAATGGGAGGCGAGACCCAGTACTTC.

CDR3 coding DNA: TGTGCCAGCAGCTTAGATTGGATCGGGAGTGGTAATGAGCAGTTCTTC. Translating gives CASSLDWIGSGNEQFF. The chain is built from TRBV11-2 and TRBJ2-1; D might be TRBD2 (6 bases). This CDR3 region has 16 residues. The germline V gene has CDR1 SGHAT and CDR2 FQNNGV. V was shortened by 0 bases and J by 7 bases, with 16 bases between the two germline ends.

The V and J genes are TRBV6-5 and TRBJ1-1, with D possibly TRBD1 on 5 matching bases. Germline CDR1 is MNHEY and CDR2 is SVGAGI. The CDR3 has 13 residues. V was cut by 7 bases and J by 5 bases, with 14 bases left in between. In nucleotides, the CDR3 is TGTGCCAGCATCGCACGGGGGGTAACTGAAGCTTTCTTT. Translation: CASIARGVTEAFF.

The chain carries TRBV11-3 and TRBJ2-2, with a possible D match to TRBD1 (5 bases). Germline V gives CDR1 SGHNT, CDR2 YENEEA. The CDR3 totals 15 residues. The germline V and J ends were trimmed by 0 bases and 4 bases, with 9 bases remaining between them. The CDR3 DNA follows: TGTGCCAGCAGCTTAGACCAAACAGGCACCGGGGAGCTGTTTTTT. This translates into CASSLDQTGTGELFF.

The chain links TRBV9 to TRBJ2-1, with no clear D. This CDR3 is built from 13 residues. Germline CDR1 is SGDLS and CDR2 is YYNGEE. V was trimmed by 0 bases and J by 5 bases, leaving 6 bases between them. CDR3 sequence (DNA): TGTGCCAGCAGCGTAGTACACGACAATGAGCAGTTCTTC. Protein sequence: CASSVVHDNEQFF.

This chain joins TRBV7-3 and TRBJ2-1; D possibly corresponds to TRBD2 (7 bases). Germline-derived CDR1 and CDR2 are SGHTA and FQGTGA. The germline V and J ends were trimmed by 0 bases and 3 bases, with 12 bases remaining between them. This CDR3 region has 16 residues. As DNA, the CDR3 is TGTGCCAGCAGCTTAACGGGAGGGGGGAACTACAATGAGCAGTTCTTC. Protein: CASSLTGGGNYNEQFF. The entire variable domain, with the rest obtained from reference TRBV7-3 and TRBJ2-1, is as follows: GAGVSQTPSNKVTEKGKYVELRCDPISGHTALYWYRQSLGQGPEFLIYFQGTGAADDSGLPNDRFFAVRPEGSVSTLKIQRTERGDSAVYLCASSLTGGGNYNEQFFGPGTRLTVL.